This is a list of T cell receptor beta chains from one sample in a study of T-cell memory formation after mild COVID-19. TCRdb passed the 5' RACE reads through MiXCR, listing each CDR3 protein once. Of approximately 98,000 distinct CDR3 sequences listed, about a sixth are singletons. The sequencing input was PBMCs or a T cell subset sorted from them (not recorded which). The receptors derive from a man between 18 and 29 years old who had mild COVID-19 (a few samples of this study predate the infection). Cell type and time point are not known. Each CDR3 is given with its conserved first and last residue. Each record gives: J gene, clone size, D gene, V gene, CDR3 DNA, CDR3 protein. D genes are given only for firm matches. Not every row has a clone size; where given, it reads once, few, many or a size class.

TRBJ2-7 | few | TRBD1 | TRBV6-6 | TGTGCCAGCAGTACCCGAACCGGGACAGGGCGCTACGAGCAGTACTTC | CASSTRTGTGRYEQYF
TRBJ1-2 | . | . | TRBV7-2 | TGTGCCAGCAGCCATTCGAACTATGGCTACACCTTC | CASSHSNYGYTF
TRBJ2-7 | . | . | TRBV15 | TGTGCCACCAGCAGAGATCAAGGCTACGAGCAGTACTTC | CATSRDQGYEQYF
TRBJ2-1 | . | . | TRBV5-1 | TGCGCCAGCAGCTTGTCACTTGGTGAGCAGTTCTTC | CASSLSLGEQFF
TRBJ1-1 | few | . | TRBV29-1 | TGCAGCGTCGCTATATTGACATGGGACACTGAAGCTTTCTTT | CSVAILTWDTEAFF
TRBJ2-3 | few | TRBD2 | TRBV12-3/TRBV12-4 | TGTGCCAGCGGTCTACTAGGCGGCGGGGGTTGGCATACGCAGTATTTT | CASGLLGGGGWHTQYF
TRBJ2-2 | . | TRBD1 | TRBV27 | TGTGCCAGCAGTTTAAAGGGGGCGCGTGGGGAGCTGTTTTTT | CASSLKGARGELFF
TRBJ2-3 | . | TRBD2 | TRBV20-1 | TGCAGCTCACCTAGCGGGGGGAGCACAGATACGCAGTATTTT | CSSPSGGSTDTQYF
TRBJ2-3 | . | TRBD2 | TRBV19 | TGTGCCAGTAGGAGACTAGCGGGGATGTTGGCTACGCAGTATTTT | CASRRLAGMLATQYF
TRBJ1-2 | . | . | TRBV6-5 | TGTGCCAGCAGTTTGGGGGGCTTGGGTAACTATGGCTACACCTTC | CASSLGGLGNYGYTF
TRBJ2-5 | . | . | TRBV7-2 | TGTGCCAGCAGCTTAGGGGGACCGGCCCAAGAGACCCAGTACTTC | CASSLGGPAQETQYF
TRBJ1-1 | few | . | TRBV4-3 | TGCGCCAGCAGCCAACCCGGAGCGGACACTGAAGCTTTCTTT | CASSQPGADTEAFF
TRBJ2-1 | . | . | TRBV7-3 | . | CASSVGWGTSPFF
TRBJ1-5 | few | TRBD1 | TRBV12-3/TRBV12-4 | TGTGCCAGCAGTCCTAGCGACAGGGGACATCAGCCCCAGCATTTT | CASSPSDRGHQPQHF
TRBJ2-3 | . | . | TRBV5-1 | TGCGCCAGCAGCTTGGGGGGTATGGCAGATACGCAGTATTTT | CASSLGGMADTQYF
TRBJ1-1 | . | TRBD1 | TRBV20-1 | TGCAGTGCTACTGACAGGGGCACTGAAGCTTTCTTT | CSATDRGTEAFF
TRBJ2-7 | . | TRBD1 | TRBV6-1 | TGTGCCAGCAGTGCAGCGACAGGGTCCGAGCAGTACTTC | CASSAATGSEQYF
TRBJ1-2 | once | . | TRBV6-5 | TGTGCCAGCAGCCTGGACAGCCACTATGGCTACACCTTC | CASSLDSHYGYTF
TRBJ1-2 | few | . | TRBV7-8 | TGTGCCAGCAGCAGGAGGGGGTCGGCCGACGGTAATGGCTACACCTTC | CASSRRGSADGNGYTF
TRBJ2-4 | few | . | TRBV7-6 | TGTGCCAGCAGCTCGTGGGCTAAAAACATTCAGTACTTC | CASSSWAKNIQYF
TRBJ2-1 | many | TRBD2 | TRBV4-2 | TGTGCCAGCAGCCAAGCCGGGACTAGCGGGTGGTTGGAGCAGTTCTTC | CASSQAGTSGWLEQFF
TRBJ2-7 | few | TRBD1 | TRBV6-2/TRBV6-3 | TGTGCCAGTACGACAGGGGTGAGCTACGAGCAGTACTTC | CASTTGVSYEQYF
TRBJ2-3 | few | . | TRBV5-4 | TGTGCCAGCAGCTCCCTACAGGGATCAGATACGCAGTATTTT | CASSSLQGSDTQYF
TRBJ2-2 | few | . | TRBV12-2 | . | CASRLVSGTSGEGANPGSCFF
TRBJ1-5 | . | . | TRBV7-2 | TGTGCCAGCAGCTTAAGGGTTCAGGAACAGCCCCAGCATTTT | CASSLRVQEQPQHF
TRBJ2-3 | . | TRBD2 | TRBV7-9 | TGTGCCAGCAGCTTGCAGCGGGGGGGCCGGGGCACAGATACGCAGTATTTT | CASSLQRGGRGTDTQYF
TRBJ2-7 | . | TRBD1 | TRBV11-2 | TGTGCCAGCAGCTTGCGATATGACAGGGTCCCGTACGAGCAGTACTTC | CASSLRYDRVPYEQYF
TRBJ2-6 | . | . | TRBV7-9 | TGTGCCAGCAGAGATACCGGGACGGACTTCTCTGGGGCCAACGTCCTGACTTTC | CASRDTGTDFSGANVLTF
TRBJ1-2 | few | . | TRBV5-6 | TGTGCCAGCAGCGGGCTCCGGGAGGGAGGCTACACCTTC | CASSGLREGGYTF
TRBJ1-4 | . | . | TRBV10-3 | TGTGCCATCAGTGAGCGGGGAATGCAGGGGCGGAGTGAAAAACTGTTTTTT | CAISERGMQGRSEKLFF
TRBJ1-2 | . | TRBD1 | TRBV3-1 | TGTGCCAGCAGCCAAGGGACAACAGGGGGCGGTGGCTACACCTTC | CASSQGTTGGGGYTF
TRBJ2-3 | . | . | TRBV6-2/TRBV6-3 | TGTGCCAGCAGTCACGGCGGCGCGCAGTATTTT | CASSHGGAQYF
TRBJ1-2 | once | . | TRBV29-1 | TGCAGCGTTGAAAAATGGCCAGGGGCTAACTATGGCTACACCTTC | CSVEKWPGANYGYTF
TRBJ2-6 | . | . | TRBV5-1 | TGTGCCAGCAGCTTAGGAAGCTCTGGGGCCAACGTCCTGACTTTC | CASSLGSSGANVLTF
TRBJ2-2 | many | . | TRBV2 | TGTGCCAGTACAGGTTACACCGGGGAGCTGTTTTTT | CASTGYTGELFF
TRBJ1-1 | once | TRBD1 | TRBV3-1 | TGTGCCAGCAGCGCCTGGGACAGCTACACTGAAGCTTTCTTT | CASSAWDSYTEAFF
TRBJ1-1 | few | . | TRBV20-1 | TGCAGTGCTAGTGGCTTCGCGTTGGGGATGAACACTGAAGCTTTCTTT | CSASGFALGMNTEAFF
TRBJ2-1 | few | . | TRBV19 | TGTGCCAGTCGACAGGACGGGCATAGGTCCTACAATGAGCAGTTCTTC | CASRQDGHRSYNEQFF
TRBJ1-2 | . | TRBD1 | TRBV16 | TGTGCCAGCAGCCTACCGGACAGGGAGGATTTTGGCTACACCTTC | CASSLPDREDFGYTF
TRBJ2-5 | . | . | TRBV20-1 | TGCAGTGCTCCCCGAGAGAGGTATCGCGGGCAAGAGACCCAGTACTTC | CSAPRERYRGQETQYF
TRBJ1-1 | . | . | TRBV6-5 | TGTGCCAGCAGTTACTGGGCAGGGGTGAACACTGAAGCTTTCTTT | CASSYWAGVNTEAFF
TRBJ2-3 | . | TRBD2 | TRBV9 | TGTGCCAGCGCCCCGGGGAGCGGGGGGGCGAATACGCAGTATTTT | CASAPGSGGANTQYF